This entry lists 16 T cell receptor beta chains sequenced from one sample in a study of CD4 T cells in relation to SARS-CoV-2 and coronaviruses (dated by TCRdb to the early 2020s). Receptors were amplified or captured by the immunoSEQ multiplex PCR assay. In TCRdb, the immuneACCESS table is reduced to in-frame sequences with V and J assigned. These tables do not hold every clone; where another copy was compared, an unresolved V gene accounts for under half, and the others remain unexplained. The sample data list some 29,000 clones, and 76% of these were observed just once. The leading ten clones occupy 14% to 15% of the sample. CD4+ T cells from unexposed donors were collected before the COVID-19 pandemic (2011-2018). After around eleven days of culture, CD4+ T cells were isolated with the EasySep CD4+ T cell isolation kit. These TCRs' antigens remain unknown. Source material: CD4+ T cells from PBMCs, cultured in vitro. The origin of the receptors is a human donor in good health.

The chain is built from TRBV9 and TRBJ1-6; D gene ambiguous. The CDR3 has 16 residues. V lost 0 bases to trimming and J lost 0 bases, with 7 bases between them. Germline V gene lookup returns CDR1 SGDLS and CDR2 YYNGEE. CDR3 sequence (DNA): TGTGCCAGCAGCGTAGACCCAAGCTCCTATAATTCACCCCTCCACTTT. This codes for CASSVDPSSYNSPLHF.

The V and J genes are TRBV7-6 and TRBJ2-2, with 7 bases that match TRBD1. The CDR3 is 16 residues long. Trimming cost V 2 bases and J 2 bases; bases outside gene matches: 5. Germline values: CDR1 SGHVS, CDR2 FNYEAQ. The CDR3 region has the DNA TGTGCCAGCAGCTTATATGCAGGGGGTAACACCGGGGAGCTGTTTTTT. The encoded protein is CASSLYAGGNTGELFF.

V gene TRBV7-2 combines with J gene TRBJ2-1; 8 bases agree with TRBD2. This CDR3 is built from 16 residues. CDR1 is SGHTA, CDR2 FQGNSA, per germline. V shed 1 base, J shed 13 bases, and the junction held 15 bases outside the gene matches. The CDR3 coding sequence is TGTGCCAGCAGCTTAGTGGGCGGGGGGACAAAACAGGGTCAGTTCTTC. Protein: CASSLVGGGTKQGQFF.

The CDR3 coding sequence is TGTGCCAGCAGTCAGTCCGTAGGTAGGACTGAAGCTTTCTTT. Encoded protein: CASSQSVGRTEAFF. The chain couples TRBV6-2 or TRBV6-3 to TRBJ1-1; D gene ambiguous. The CDR3 has 14 residues. The V and J ends lost 5 bases and 5 bases respectively, with 15 bases between them. Looked up from germline, CDR1 is MNHEY and CDR2 is SVGEGT.

The chain uses TRBV10-3 and TRBJ2-3; maybe TRBD2 (5 bases). The CDR3 totals 15 residues. V lost 0 bases and J lost 2, with 9 bases in between. Germline V lookup: CDR1 ENHRY, CDR2 SYGVKD. The CDR3 protein is CAISESTTLTDTQYF. CDR3 bases: TGTGCCATCAGTGAGTCGACTACCCTCACAGATACGCAGTATTTT.

This chain connects TRBV4-3 to TRBJ2-7; 7 nucleotides align to TRBD2. The CDR3 sequence is 16 residues long. The V gene end was trimmed by 3 bases and the J gene end by 0 bases; junction bases not matched to a gene: 8. Germline lookup yields CDR1 LGHNA and CDR2 YSLEER. In nucleotides, the CDR3 is TGCGCCAGCAGCCAGGGGGGGGGATTGGGCTCCTACGAGCAGTACTTC. Amino acid sequence: CASSQGGGLGSYEQYF.

The chain recombines TRBV11-2 with TRBJ2-7; the match to TRBD2 covers 7 bases. This CDR3 region has 15 residues. The V and J ends lost 3 bases and 4 bases, in that order; junction bases with no gene match: 9. The germline V gene encodes CDR1 SGHAT and CDR2 FQNNGV. The CDR3 bases are TGTGCCAGCAGCTTTGGGGCGGGAGTGTCGTACGAGCAGTACTTC. This encodes CASSFGAGVSYEQYF.

V is TRBV19 and J is TRBJ1-2, with TRBD1 matching 7 bases. The CDR3 runs 13 residues. CDR1 is LNHDA, CDR2 SQIVND, per germline (reference sequence). Unmatched junction bases numbered 10, after V lost 7 bases and J lost 8 bases. Written as DNA, the CDR3 is TGTGCCAGTACCCGACAGGGTAAGGAAGGCTACACCTTC. Protein: CASTRQGKEGYTF. Full variable domain (rest looked up from reference TRBV19 and TRBJ1-2): DGGITQSPKYLFRKEGQNVTLSCEQNLNHDAMYWYRQDPGQGLRLIYYSQIVNDFQKGDIAEGYSVSREKKESFPLTVTSAQKNPTAFYLCASTRQGKEGYTFGSGTRLTVV.

Written as DNA, the CDR3 is TGCGCCAGCAGTGAGTCGATGGGTAGCGGGGGGACCCAGTACTTC. This codes for CASSESMGSGGTQYF. V usage is TRBV10-2 and J usage is TRBJ2-5, with 9 bases that match TRBD2. The CDR3 length is 15 residues. Germline V gene data show CDR1 as WSHSY and CDR2 as SAAADI. With V trimmed by 0 bases and J by 7 bases, 6 bases remained unmatched.

The chain is built from TRBV29-1 and TRBJ2-3, with 7 bases aligning to TRBD2. The CDR3 extends over 13 amino acids. The ends lost 5 bases at V and 2 bases at J; junction bases unmatched: 4. Germline V gene data show CDR1 as SQVTM and CDR2 as ANQGSEA. The CDR3 DNA follows: TGCAGCGTTCCTAGCGGTGACACAGATACGCAGTATTTT. This sequence encodes CSVPSGDTDTQYF.

This clone has just one count. V usage is TRBV6-2 or TRBV6-3 and J usage is TRBJ1-6, with D possibly matching TRBD1 (6 bases). Germline-derived CDR1 and CDR2 are MNHEY and SVGEGT. The CDR3 covers 14 residues. Between the trimmed V and J ends, which lost 0 bases and 10 bases, there was a span of 10 bases. In nucleotides, the CDR3 is TGTGCCAGCAGTTACTCGGACAGAAGGTCACCCCTCCACTTT. Protein: CASSYSDRRSPLHF.

In its sample, this clone was seen once. This chain links TRBV6-5 with TRBJ2-2; D might be TRBD1 or TRBD2, each matching 5 bases. Germline loops: CDR1 MNHEY, CDR2 SVGAGI. This CDR3 has 16 residues. With 0 bases removed from V and 4 bases from J, the gap between germline ends came to 12 bases. The CDR3 is CASSYSGRTITGELFF. As DNA, the CDR3 is TGTGCCAGCAGTTACTCGGGACGCACAATCACCGGGGAGCTGTTTTTT.

The chain recombines TRBV27 with TRBJ2-7, with 7 positions matching TRBD1. This CDR3 has 11 residues. After removal of 5 bases from V and 10 bases from J, the junction contained 5 bases not matched to a gene. Per germline, CDR1 MNHEY and CDR2 SMNVEV (reference sequence). The CDR3 DNA sequence: TGTGCCAGCAGTAACAGGGGAATACAGTACTTC. This encodes CASSNRGIQYF.

This clone was seen a handful of times. This chain joins TRBV27 and TRBJ1-1; the D is unclear. Trimming removed 10 bases at V and 2 bases at J, with 14 bases between. The V gene's germline CDR1 is MNHEY and CDR2 SMNVEV (reference sequence). The CDR3 length is 13 residues. The CDR3 loop reads CATKGWGNTEAFF. The CDR3, as DNA: TGTGCCACCAAGGGTTGGGGTAACACTGAAGCTTTCTTT.

This chain joins TRBV3-1 (or the pseudogene TRBV3-2) and TRBJ2-5; D is undetermined. Trimming left V 3 bases short and J 0 bases short, with 5 bases between. Germline CDR1 reads LGHDT; CDR2 reads YNNKEL (reference sequence). The CDR3 has 13 residues. The CDR3 sequence is CASSQSYQETQYF. As DNA, the CDR3 is TGTGCCAGCAGCCAGAGTTACCAAGAGACCCAGTACTTC.

V gene TRBV2 combines with J gene TRBJ1-4, with no clear D. Germline V gene lookup returns CDR1 SNHLY and CDR2 FYNNEI. The CDR3 contains 14 residues. V dropped 9 bases and J dropped 0 bases, with 11 bases sitting between them. The CDR3 sequence is CASHQKSTNEKLFF. CDR3 sequence (DNA): TGTGCCAGTCACCAGAAGTCAACTAATGAAAAACTGTTTTTT.